This TCR beta chain emerged from a study of T cell repertoires in cytomegalovirus infection. Study-wide background: CMV infection together with matching HLA type was indicated by public TCR beta signatures.

Worth noting for this clonotype: Its specificity is unknown.

Broader study findings: CMV carriers having the relevant HLA were flagged by cumulative public TCR beta family frequency.

Germline V gene lookup returns CDR1 SGHRS and CDR2 YFSETQ. The CDR3 contains 15 residues. Between the trimmed V and J ends, which lost 1 base and 0 bases, there was a span of 9 bases. TCRdb re-called the reads through MiXCR, storing one row per CDR3 protein. This sample yields some 300,000 distinct CDR3 sequences, of which 17% are seen a single time; about 11% belongs to the top ten. J is TRBJ2-3 and V is TRBV5-1; D gene unclear. The sequence came from a human donor in good health (CMV status not recorded). Some clones in this sample may be carry-over from other donors' samples. Sequencing was performed on PBMCs. The CDR3 DNA sequence: TGCGCCAGCAGCTTGACGACACAAAGCACAGATACGCAGTATTTT. Translating it yields CASSLTTQSTDTQYF. The full variable domain, with the rest looked up from reference TRBV5-1 and TRBJ2-3, is KAGVTQTPRYLIKTRGQQVTLSCSPISGHRSVSWYQQTPGQGLQFLFEYFSETQRNKGNFPGRFSGRQFSNSRSEMNVSTLELGDSALYLCASSLTTQSTDTQYFGPGTRLTVL.